These 26 T cell receptor beta chains were sequenced from one sample in a study of response to subunit inactivated influenza vaccine. Each CDR3 protein is one row after TCRdb ran MiXCR on the RT-PCR reads. Of about 540,000 distinct CDR3 sequences listed, less than 25% are singletons. The same data also contributed to another study, on T cells expressing NK-cell markers. That report adds: Generation of TCR beta cDNA was performed by 5'RACE template switching incorporating UMIs.

Material: CD4+ T cells sorted from PBMCs, obtained 12 days after vaccination. The receptors shown here come from a man between 50 and 59 years old who received an inactivated influenza vaccine.

This clonotype was observed a handful of times. The rearrangement joins TRBV2 to TRBJ1-1; D call uncertain. Germline assignment: CDR1 SNHLY and CDR2 FYNNEI. This CDR3 is built from 13 residues. The V gene lost 3 bases and the J gene lost 3 bases, with 8 bases spanning the gap. CDR3 amino acids: CASSDRVDTEAFF. The CDR3 DNA follows: TGTGCCAGCAGTGATAGGGTGGACACTGAAGCTTTCTTT. The entire variable domain, with the rest obtained from reference TRBV2 and TRBJ1-1, is as follows: EPEVTQTPSHQVTQMGQEVILRCVPISNHLYFYWYRQILGQKVEFLVSFYNNEISEKSEIFDDQFSVERPDGSNFTLKIRSTKLEDSAMYFCASSDRVDTEAFFGQGTRLTVV.

This clonotype was recorded at least ten times. The chain links TRBV12-3 or TRBV12-4 to TRBJ2-2; D may be TRBD2 (6 bases). With 3 bases removed from V and 1 base from J, the gap between germline ends came to 9 bases. CDR3 length equals 15 residues. The CDR3 DNA reads as TGTGCCAGCAGTTTGCGGGGCTGGAACACCGGGGAGCTGTTTTTT. Protein product: CASSLRGWNTGELFF.

This rearrangement joins TRBV5-1 to TRBJ2-2; 8 nucleotides match TRBD2. The CDR3 has 18 residues. Germline V gene lookup returns CDR1 SGHRS and CDR2 YFSETQ. Unmatched junction bases numbered 8, after V lost 0 bases and J lost 1 base. DNA for the CDR3: TGCGCCAGCAGCTTGGATATTGGGCTAGCGGGGAACACCGGGGAGCTGTTTTTT. It codes for CASSLDIGLAGNTGELFF.

This clonotype appeared a few times. The gene calls are TRBV9 and TRBJ2-2; the match to TRBD2 covers 7 bases. Germline V gene data show CDR1 as SGDLS and CDR2 as YYNGEE. CDR3 length equals 16 residues. V gave up 0 bases and J gave up 6 bases; unmatched junction bases: 8. The CDR3, as DNA: TGTGCCAGCAGCGTAGGAAGCGGGATAGTGGCCGGGGAGCTGTTTTTT. Protein sequence: CASSVGSGIVAGELFF.

The gene calls are TRBV20-1 and TRBJ1-4, with D uncertain. V shed 6 bases and J shed 4 bases, with 9 bases lying between them. Per the germline V gene, CDR1 is DFQATT and CDR2 is SNEGSKA (reference sequence). This CDR3 contains 12 residues. CDR3 sequence reads: CSAEVFNEKLFF. CDR3 coding DNA: TGCAGTGCCGAGGTGTTTAATGAAAAACTGTTTTTT.

V usage is TRBV4-3 and J usage is TRBJ1-1; 9 nucleotides agree with TRBD1. CDR3 length: 14 amino acids. The V segment lost 2 bases and the J segment 5 bases; nucleotides outside the gene matches: 3. Germline V gives CDR1 LGHNA, CDR2 YSLEER. The CDR3 loop is CASSQQTGGTEAFF. CDR3 nucleotides: TGCGCCAGCAGCCAACAGACAGGGGGGACTGAAGCTTTCTTT.

This clonotype was recorded at least ten times. The chain links TRBV7-2 to TRBJ1-6; D unclear. The CDR3 is 15 amino acids. Trimming cost V 1 base and J 2 bases, with 6 bases left between them. The germline V gene encodes CDR1 SGHTA and CDR2 FQGNSA. For the CDR3, the DNA is TGTGCCAGCAGCTTAGATAAGGCCTATAATTCACCCCTCCACTTT. Amino acid sequence: CASSLDKAYNSPLHF.

This clonotype was counted between two and nine times. The gene calls are TRBV20-1 and TRBJ1-5; 7 bases line up with TRBD1. The length of the CDR3 is 12 residues. Germline values: CDR1 DFQATT, CDR2 SNEGSKA (reference sequence). J lost 6 bases, V lost 2 bases, and 1 base had no gene match. The CDR3 DNA follows: TGCAGTGCTAGACAGGGGGTTCAGCCCCAGCATTTT. It encodes CSARQGVQPQHF.

This clonotype was seen a few times. V gene TRBV6-2 or TRBV6-3 combines with J gene TRBJ2-7; 7 nucleotides line up with TRBD1. V lost 6 bases and J lost 0; bases outside the gene matches: 8. Germline V gives CDR1 MNHEY, CDR2 SVGEGT. The CDR3 contains 15 residues. In DNA form, the CDR3 reads TGTGCCAGCAGACCCACCGGGACAGTCTCCTACGAGCAGTACTTC. Encoded protein: CASRPTGTVSYEQYF.

The chain has TRBV9 and TRBJ2-1, with 8 bases aligning to TRBD2. With 2 bases clipped from V and 7 bases from J, the junction kept 11 bases outside the gene matches. Germline CDR1 SGDLS, CDR2 YYNGEE. This CDR3 comprises 16 residues. The CDR3 is CASSVFSGNRRNEQFF. The CDR3 bases are TGTGCCAGCAGCGTCTTTAGCGGGAATAGGAGAAATGAGCAGTTCTTC. The complete variable domain, with remaining parts taken from reference TRBV9 and TRBJ2-1, reads DSGVTQTPKHLITATGQRVTLRCSPRSGDLSVYWYQQSLDQGLQFLIQYYNGEERAKGNILERFSAQQFPDLHSELNLSSLELGDSALYFCASSVFSGNRRNEQFFGPGTRLTVL.

The V gene is TRBV29-1, the J gene TRBJ2-5; TRBD2 is a possible D gene (5 bases). The V gene lost 7 bases and the J gene lost 5 bases, with 14 bases spanning the gap. From germline, CDR1 is SQVTM and CDR2 ANQGSEA. CDR3 size: 12 residues. CDR3 DNA sequence: TGCAGCGCGCGGACTTTCGGGGAGACCCAGTACTTC. Its protein is CSARTFGETQYF.

The table lists this clonotype with many counts. V and J are TRBV12-3 or TRBV12-4 and TRBJ2-2; a possible D gene is TRBD2 (6 bases). The CDR3 has 12 amino acids. Trimming shortened V by 8 bases and J by 7 bases, and 11 bases separated the two germline ends. The CDR3, as DNA: TGTGCCAGCCGGTATAGCGGCGGGGAGCTGTTTTTT. It translates to CASRYSGGELFF.

This chain links TRBV6-2 or TRBV6-3 with TRBJ1-2, with unresolved D. The CDR3 contains 17 residues. V dropped 0 bases and J dropped 4 bases, with 18 bases sitting between them. Germline V gene sequence: CDR1 MNHEY, CDR2 SVGEGT. This CDR3 is CASSYSISTGSIYGYTF. The CDR3 nucleotides are TGTGCCAGCAGTTACTCGATTAGCACCGGGTCAATCTATGGCTACACCTTC.

This clonotype was detected a few times. The chain links TRBV29-1 to TRBJ2-5, with D possibly matching TRBD2 (7 bases). Germline-derived CDR1 and CDR2 are SQVTM and ANQGSEA. This CDR3 has 16 amino acids. V was trimmed by 0 bases and J by 7 bases, leaving 21 bases between them. CDR3 in DNA: TGCAGCGTTGAAGATCGTCGGGGGGCAGGGCCAGGGACCCAGTACTTC. As protein: CSVEDRRGAGPGTQYF.

This clonotype was found once. V gene TRBV20-1 combines with J gene TRBJ2-1; tentatively, D is TRBD1 or TRBD2 (6 bases each). This CDR3 region has 15 residues. Trimming left V 6 bases short and J 8 bases short, with 23 bases between. In germline, CDR1 is DFQATT, CDR2 SNEGSKA (reference sequence). This chain's CDR3 is CSARRGFGRGDEQFF. The CDR3, as DNA: TGCAGTGCCAGACGGGGGTTTGGCAGGGGCGATGAGCAGTTCTTC.

This clonotype was seen a few times. The J gene is TRBJ2-7, the V gene TRBV5-1, with 10 bases identical to TRBD2. The germline V gene has CDR1 SGHRS and CDR2 YFSETQ. The V segment lost 4 bases and the J segment 2 bases; nucleotides outside the gene matches: 6. The CDR3 covers 15 residues. The CDR3 sequence is CASSKKRGGTYEQYF. For the CDR3, the DNA is TGCGCCAGCAGCAAGAAGCGGGGGGGTACCTACGAGCAGTACTTC. The full variable domain, in which reference TRBV5-1 and TRBJ2-7 provide the parts outside the CDR3, is KAGVTQTPRYLIKTRGQQVTLSCSPISGHRSVSWYQQTPGQGLQFLFEYFSETQRNKGNFPGRFSGRQFSNSRSEMNVSTLELGDSALYLCASSKKRGGTYEQYFGPGTRLTVT.

CDR3 nucleotide sequence: TGTGCCAGCAGCCCCCGCCCAGGGGGACAGCCCCAGCATTTT. This codes for CASSPRPGGQPQHF. This chain links TRBV5-6 with TRBJ1-5; 7 bases line up with TRBD1. The CDR3 totals 14 residues. V trimming: 4 bases; J trimming: 7 bases; junction bases outside the gene matches: 8. Germline CDR1 and CDR2: SGHDT and YYEEEE.

This sequence joins TRBV12-3 or TRBV12-4 and TRBJ2-5; D is possibly TRBD1 (6 bases). The CDR3 has 15 amino acids. V lost 0 bases, J lost 0 bases, and 8 bases lay in between. The CDR3 is CASSLAGANQETQYF. The CDR3 DNA reads TGTGCCAGCAGTTTAGCGGGGGCCAACCAAGAGACCCAGTACTTC.

This clonotype was seen at least ten times. V and J are TRBV11-2 and TRBJ2-3; no definite D call. With 0 bases removed from V and 6 bases from J, the gap between germline ends came to 7 bases. This CDR3 has 13 residues. Germline CDR1 is SGHAT and CDR2 is FQNNGV. CDR3 protein: CASSLDLWDTQYF. CDR3 nucleotides: TGTGCCAGCAGCTTAGATCTTTGGGATACGCAGTATTTT.

This chain joins TRBV5-1 and TRBJ2-5; TRBD1 aligns across 9 bases. V trimming: 4 bases; J trimming: 4 bases; junction bases outside the gene matches: 8. The CDR3 is made up of 15 amino acids. Germline CDR1 and CDR2: SGHRS and YFSETQ. Written as DNA, the CDR3 is TGCGCCAGCAGCACCGGACAGGGGTTAGGAGAGACCCAGTACTTC. It is translated as CASSTGQGLGETQYF. The full variable domain, with the rest looked up from reference TRBV5-1 and TRBJ2-5, is KAGVTQTPRYLIKTRGQQVTLSCSPISGHRSVSWYQQTPGQGLQFLFEYFSETQRNKGNFPGRFSGRQFSNSRSEMNVSTLELGDSALYLCASSTGQGLGETQYFGPGTRLLVL.

V gene TRBV6-6 combines with J gene TRBJ1-6; D unresolved. Trimming took off 6 bases at V and 8 bases at J, with 8 bases between the two ends. The CDR3 is 12 amino acids. Germline V gene sequence: CDR1 MNHNY, CDR2 SVGAGI (reference sequence). CDR3 sequence (DNA): TGTGCCAGCAGCCACATCGATTCACCCCTCCACTTT. Translated, it gives CASSHIDSPLHF.

The chain links TRBV18 to TRBJ1-1; unclear D gene. Germline CDR1 and CDR2: KGHSH and LQKENI. The CDR3 covers 15 residues. Trimming took 6 bases from V and 1 from J, leaving 15 bases between them. The CDR3 here is CASSAAASRNTEAFF. In nucleotides, the CDR3 is TGTGCCAGCTCGGCGGCGGCAAGTCGGAACACTGAAGCTTTCTTT.

This clonotype was picked up a small number of times. This sequence joins TRBV29-1 and TRBJ2-1; TRBD1 might be the D (6 bases). The CDR3 has 13 residues. CDR1 SQVTM and CDR2 ANQGSEA come from the germline V gene. Deletions cut 3 bases from V and 2 bases from J, with 8 bases between. The CDR3 region is CSVERQAYNEQFF. CDR3 coding DNA: TGCAGCGTTGAGCGACAGGCCTACAATGAGCAGTTCTTC.

The V call is TRBV5-1, the J call TRBJ1-1; TRBD1 might be the D (5 bases). This CDR3 region has 13 residues. Looked up from germline, CDR1 is SGHRS and CDR2 is YFSETQ. The germline V and J ends were trimmed by 4 bases and 3 bases, with 10 bases remaining between them. CDR3 DNA sequence: TGCGCCAGCAGCATATCGGGGGACACTGAAGCTTTCTTT. Translation: CASSISGDTEAFF.

The J gene is TRBJ2-1, the V gene TRBV5-6; TRBD1 or TRBD2 may be the D gene (9 bases each). The CDR3 extends over 21 amino acids. The V gene's germline CDR1 is SGHDT and CDR2 YYEEEE. V was shortened by 1 base and J by 5 bases, with 31 bases between the two germline ends. CDR3 residues: CASSLLLPGQGLSGGNNEQFF. CDR3 in DNA: TGTGCCAGCAGCTTGCTTTTACCAGGACAGGGGCTAAGCGGGGGGAACAATGAGCAGTTCTTC.

A few counts support this clonotype. V is TRBV5-1 and J is TRBJ1-3, with 8 bases aligning to TRBD1. CDR3 length: 15 amino acids. Trimming removed 4 bases from V and 0 bases from J; junction bases left unmatched: 3. Germline V gives CDR1 SGHRS, CDR2 YFSETQ. The CDR3 coding sequence is TGCGCCAGCAGCGATACAGGGGGCTCTGGAAACACCATATATTTT. It yields the protein CASSDTGGSGNTIYF.